Presented here are 3 T cell receptor beta chains from one specimen sequenced in a study of blood T cell repertoires in COVID-19. Libraries were prepared by immunoSEQ multiplex PCR; TCRdb keeps only in-frame clonotypes and omits some of them. Of more than 150,000 clones in the sample, approximately 80% were seen once. Sequenced: peripheral blood. All receptors come from an older woman with acute or convalescent COVID-19.

This clone was counted a few times. The chain recombines TRBV18 with TRBJ2-1, with TRBD2 matching 10 bases. V lost 1 base to trimming and J lost 9 bases; unmatched junction nucleotides: 9. The CDR3 spans 16 residues. CDR1 KGHSH and CDR2 LQKENI come from the germline V gene. The CDR3 region has the DNA TGTGCCAGCTCACCACGTGCGAGCGGGGGGGCCGGTGAGCAGTTCTTC. The encoded protein is CASSPRASGGAGEQFF.

V is TRBV4-2 and J is TRBJ1-1; D is unclear. Trimming took off 0 bases at V and 1 base at J, with 18 bases between the two ends. This CDR3 has 18 amino acids. Germline CDR1 and CDR2: LGHNA and YNFKEQ. The CDR3 coding sequence is TGTGCCAGCAGCCAAGAATTGTCAAGGAGCCAGAGGAACACTGAAGCTTTCTTT. Its protein product is CASSQELSRSQRNTEAFF.

This rearrangement joins TRBV7-8 to TRBJ1-6; unclear D gene. There are 15 residues in the CDR3. The germline V and J ends were trimmed by 2 bases and 8 bases, with 13 bases remaining between them. The V gene's germline CDR1 is SGHVS and CDR2 FQNEAQ. The CDR3 is CASSLRGVDHSPLHF. The CDR3 DNA is TGTGCCAGCAGCTTACGCGGAGTGGATCATTCACCCCTCCACTTT.